The T cell receptor beta chain described here comes from a study of neoadjuvant anti-PD-1 for oral cavity cancer. Study at large: Around day 43, patients without progression received a fourth nivolumab dose before surgery. Findings and caveats of the study: Higher pretreatment Treg/Th17 ratios tracked higher pretreatment blood clonality.

Only in-frame clones appear in the TCRdb table, and some are missing; sequencing was by immunoSEQ multiplex PCR. The table has 60,000 to 75,000 clones, around 80% seen once. About this clone: Its antigen is unknown.

V dropped 2 bases and J dropped 8; count of bases not matched to a gene: 10. In germline, CDR1 is SEHNR, CDR2 FQNEAQ (reference sequence). The CDR3 is 17 amino acids. This sample comprised PBMCs, obtained before nivolumab (anti-PD-1) treatment. This sequence was found in a person aged 35-79 years with oral cavity squamous cell carcinoma. This chain connects TRBV7-9 to TRBJ1-4, with 11 bases fitting TRBD1. Here the CDR3 DNA reads TGTGCCAGCAGCTTAACGGGACAGGGGGTTTTTCGAGAAAAACTGTTTTTT. It is translated as CASSLTGQGVFREKLFF.